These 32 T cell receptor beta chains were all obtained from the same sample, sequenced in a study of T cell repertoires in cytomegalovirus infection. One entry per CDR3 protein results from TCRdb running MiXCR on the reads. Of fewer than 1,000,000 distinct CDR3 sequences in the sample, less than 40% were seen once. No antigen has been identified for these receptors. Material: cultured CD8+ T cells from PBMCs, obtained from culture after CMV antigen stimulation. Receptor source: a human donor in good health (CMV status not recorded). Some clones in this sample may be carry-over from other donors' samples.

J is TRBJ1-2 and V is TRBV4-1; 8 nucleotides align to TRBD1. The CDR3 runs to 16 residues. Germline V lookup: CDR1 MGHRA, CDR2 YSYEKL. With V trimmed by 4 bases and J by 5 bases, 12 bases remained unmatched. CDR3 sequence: CASSLGQGELGYGYTF. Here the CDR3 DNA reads TGCGCCAGCAGCCTTGGACAGGGCGAACTCGGGTATGGCTACACCTTC.

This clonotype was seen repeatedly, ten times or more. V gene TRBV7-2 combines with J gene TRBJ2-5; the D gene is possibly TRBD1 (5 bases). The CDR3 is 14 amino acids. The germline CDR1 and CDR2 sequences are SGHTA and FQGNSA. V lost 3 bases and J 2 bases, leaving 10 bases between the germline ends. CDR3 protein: CASSLNRLQETQYF. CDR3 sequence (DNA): TGTGCCAGCAGCTTGAACAGGTTGCAAGAGACCCAGTACTTC.

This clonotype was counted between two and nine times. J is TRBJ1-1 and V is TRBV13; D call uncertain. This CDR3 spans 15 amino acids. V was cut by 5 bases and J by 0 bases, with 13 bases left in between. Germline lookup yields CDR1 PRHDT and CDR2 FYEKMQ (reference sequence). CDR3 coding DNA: TGTGCCAGCAGCCTCGGAGTCCTCATGAACACTGAAGCTTTCTTT. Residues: CASSLGVLMNTEAFF. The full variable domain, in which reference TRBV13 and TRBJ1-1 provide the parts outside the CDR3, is AAGVIQSPRHLIKEKRETATLKCYPIPRHDTVYWYQQGPGQDPQFLISFYEKMQSDKGSIPDRFSAQQFSDYHSELNMSSLELGDSALYFCASSLGVLMNTEAFFGQGTRLTVV.

The CDR3 reads CASSELGASQPQHF. DNA for the CDR3: TGTGCCAGCAGTGAATTGGGGGCGTCTCAGCCCCAGCATTTT. The chain has TRBV6-1 and TRBJ1-5, with D possibly being TRBD1 (6 bases). CDR3 length: 14 amino acids. Trimming removed 2 bases from V and 6 bases from J, with 11 bases in between. Germline CDR1 is MNHNS and CDR2 is SASEGT.

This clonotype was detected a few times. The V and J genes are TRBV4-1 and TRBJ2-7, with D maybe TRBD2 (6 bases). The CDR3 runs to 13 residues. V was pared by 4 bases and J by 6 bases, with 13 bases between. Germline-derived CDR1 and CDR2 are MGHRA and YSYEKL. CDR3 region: CASSRSGGTEQYV. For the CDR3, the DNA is TGCGCCAGCAGCCGGAGCGGAGGGACCGAGCAGTACGTC.

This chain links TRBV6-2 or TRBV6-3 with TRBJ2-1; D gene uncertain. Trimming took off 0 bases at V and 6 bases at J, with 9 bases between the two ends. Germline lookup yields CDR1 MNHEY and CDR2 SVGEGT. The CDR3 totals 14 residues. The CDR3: CASSYSRSSNEQFF. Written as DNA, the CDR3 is TGTGCCAGCAGTTACTCTCGTAGCTCCAATGAGCAGTTCTTC.

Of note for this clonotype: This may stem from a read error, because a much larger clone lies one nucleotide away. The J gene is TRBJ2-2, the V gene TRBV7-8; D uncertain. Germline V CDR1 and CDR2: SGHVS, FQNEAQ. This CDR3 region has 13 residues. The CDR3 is CVSSSAGSGELFF. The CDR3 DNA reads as TGTGTCAGCAGCTCTGCCGGTTCCGGGGAGCTGTTTTTT.

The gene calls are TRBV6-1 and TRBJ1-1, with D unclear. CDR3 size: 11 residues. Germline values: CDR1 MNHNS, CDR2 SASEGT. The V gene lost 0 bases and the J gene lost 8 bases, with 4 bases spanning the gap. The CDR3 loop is CASSEALEAFF. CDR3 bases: TGTGCCAGCAGTGAAGCTCTGGAAGCTTTCTTT.

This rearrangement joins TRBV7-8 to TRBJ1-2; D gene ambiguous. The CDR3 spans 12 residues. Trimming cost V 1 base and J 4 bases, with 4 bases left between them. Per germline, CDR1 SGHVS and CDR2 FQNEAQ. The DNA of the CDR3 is TGTGCCAGCAGCTTAGATTTCTATGGCTACACCTTC. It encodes CASSLDFYGYTF.

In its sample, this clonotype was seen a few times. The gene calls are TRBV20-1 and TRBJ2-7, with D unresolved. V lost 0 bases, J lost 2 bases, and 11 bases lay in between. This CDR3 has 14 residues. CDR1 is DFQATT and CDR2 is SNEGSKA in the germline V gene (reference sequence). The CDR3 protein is CSARDRGSAYEQYV. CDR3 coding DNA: TGCAGTGCTAGAGATAGAGGCAGTGCCTACGAGCAGTACGTC.

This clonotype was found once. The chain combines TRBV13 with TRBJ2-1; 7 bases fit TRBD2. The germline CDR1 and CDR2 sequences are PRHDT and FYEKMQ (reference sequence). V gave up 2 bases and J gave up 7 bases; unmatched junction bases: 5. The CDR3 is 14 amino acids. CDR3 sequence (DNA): TGTGCCAGCAGCTTAAGCGGGGAGGGAAATGAGCAGTTCTTC. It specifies CASSLSGEGNEQFF.

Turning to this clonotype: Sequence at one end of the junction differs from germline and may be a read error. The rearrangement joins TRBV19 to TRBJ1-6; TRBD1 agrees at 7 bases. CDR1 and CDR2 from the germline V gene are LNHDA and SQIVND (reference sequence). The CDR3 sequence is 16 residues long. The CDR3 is CVSTRGQAYYNSPLHF. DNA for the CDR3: TGTGTCAGTACCCGCGGACAGGCTTACTATAATTCACCCCTCCACTTT.

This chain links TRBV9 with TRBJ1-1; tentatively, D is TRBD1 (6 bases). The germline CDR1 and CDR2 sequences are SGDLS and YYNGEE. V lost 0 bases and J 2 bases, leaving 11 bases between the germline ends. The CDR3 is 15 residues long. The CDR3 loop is CASSVDQGRNTEAFF. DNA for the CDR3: TGTGCCAGCAGCGTAGATCAGGGGCGAAACACTGAAGCTTTCTTT.

This CDR3 is CATSDYSEQFF. The CDR3 nucleotides read TGTGCCACCAGTGATTATAGTGAGCAGTTCTTC. This chain links TRBV24-1 with TRBJ2-1; D gene unclear. Germline CDR1 reads KGHDR; CDR2 reads SFDVKD. V shed 2 bases and J shed 9 bases, with 4 bases lying between them. CDR3 length: 11 residues.

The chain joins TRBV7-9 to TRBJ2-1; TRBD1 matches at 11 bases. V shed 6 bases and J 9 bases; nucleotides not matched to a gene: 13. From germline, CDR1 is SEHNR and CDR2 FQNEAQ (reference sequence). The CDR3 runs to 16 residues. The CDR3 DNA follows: TGTGCCAGCAGTTCCACGAGAGGACAGGGGGCGCGTGAGCAGTTCTTC. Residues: CASSSTRGQGAREQFF.

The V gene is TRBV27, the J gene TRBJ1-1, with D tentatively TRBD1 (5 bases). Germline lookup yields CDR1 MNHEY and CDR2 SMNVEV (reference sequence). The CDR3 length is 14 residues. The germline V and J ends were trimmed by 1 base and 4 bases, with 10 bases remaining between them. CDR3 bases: TGTGCCAGCAGTTTATTGGGGGAGATCACTGAAGCTTTCTTT. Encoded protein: CASSLLGEITEAFF.

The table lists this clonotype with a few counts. CDR3: CSARDREGMNTEAFF. For the CDR3, the DNA is TGCAGTGCTAGAGATCGGGAGGGAATGAACACTGAAGCTTTCTTT. The V and J genes are TRBV20-1 and TRBJ1-1; no reliable D call. The V gene's germline CDR1 is DFQATT and CDR2 SNEGSKA (reference sequence). V shed 0 bases and J shed 0 bases, with 11 bases lying between them. The CDR3 extends over 15 amino acids.

The CDR3 protein is CSAAGGSYNEQFF. The CDR3 bases are TGCAGTGCTGCGGGGGGCTCCTACAATGAGCAGTTCTTC. The chain employs TRBV20-1 and TRBJ2-1; TRBD2 agrees at 8 bases. The trim removed 5 bases at V and 0 bases at J, leaving 0 bases unmatched. The germline V gene encodes CDR1 DFQATT and CDR2 SNEGSKA (reference sequence). This CDR3 comprises 13 residues.

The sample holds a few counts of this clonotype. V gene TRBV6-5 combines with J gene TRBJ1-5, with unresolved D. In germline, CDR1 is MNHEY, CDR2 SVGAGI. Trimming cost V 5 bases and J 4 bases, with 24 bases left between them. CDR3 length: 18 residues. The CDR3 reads CASSESSWARKRNQPQHF. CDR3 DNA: TGTGCCAGCAGTGAAAGTTCTTGGGCCCGAAAGAGGAATCAGCCCCAGCATTTT.

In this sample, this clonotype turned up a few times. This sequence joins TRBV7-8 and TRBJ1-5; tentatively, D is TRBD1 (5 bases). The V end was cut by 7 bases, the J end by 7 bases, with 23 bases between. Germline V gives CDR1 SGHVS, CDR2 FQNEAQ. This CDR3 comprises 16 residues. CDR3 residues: CASKYGGPGSGQPQHF. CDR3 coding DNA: TGTGCCAGCAAGTATGGGGGTCCCGGCTCGGGGCAGCCCCAGCATTTT.

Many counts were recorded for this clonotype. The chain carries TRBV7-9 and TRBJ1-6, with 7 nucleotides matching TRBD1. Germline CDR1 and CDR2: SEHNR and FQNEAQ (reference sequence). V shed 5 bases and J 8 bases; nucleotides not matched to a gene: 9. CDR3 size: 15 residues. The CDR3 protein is CASSPRDSPDSPLHF. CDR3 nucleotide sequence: TGTGCCAGCAGCCCCCGGGACAGCCCTGATTCACCCCTCCACTTT.

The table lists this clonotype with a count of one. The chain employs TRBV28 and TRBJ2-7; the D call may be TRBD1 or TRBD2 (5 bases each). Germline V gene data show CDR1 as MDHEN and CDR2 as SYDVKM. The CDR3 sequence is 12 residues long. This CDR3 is CATGTGTLEQYV. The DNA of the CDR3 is TGTGCTACCGGGACCGGGACCCTCGAGCAGTACGTC.

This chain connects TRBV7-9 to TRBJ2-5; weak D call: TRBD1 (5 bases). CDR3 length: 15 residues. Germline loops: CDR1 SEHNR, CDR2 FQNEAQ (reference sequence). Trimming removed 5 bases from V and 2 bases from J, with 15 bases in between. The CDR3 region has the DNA TGTGCCAGCAGCCCCCCCGTGACAGCTCAAGAGACCCAGTACTTC. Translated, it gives CASSPPVTAQETQYF.

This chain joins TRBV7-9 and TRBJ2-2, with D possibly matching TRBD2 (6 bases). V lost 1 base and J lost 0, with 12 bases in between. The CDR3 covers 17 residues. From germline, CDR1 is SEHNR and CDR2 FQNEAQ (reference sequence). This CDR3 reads CASSLGTIAANTGELFF. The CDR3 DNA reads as TGTGCCAGCAGCTTAGGCACTATAGCGGCGAACACCGGGGAGCTGTTTTTT.

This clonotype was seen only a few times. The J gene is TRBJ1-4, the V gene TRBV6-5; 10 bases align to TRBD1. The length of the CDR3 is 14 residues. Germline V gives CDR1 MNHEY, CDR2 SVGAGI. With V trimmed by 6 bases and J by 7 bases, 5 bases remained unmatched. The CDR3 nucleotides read TGTGCCAGCAGGAGGACAGGGGGGATTGAAAAACTGTTTTTT. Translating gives CASRRTGGIEKLFF.

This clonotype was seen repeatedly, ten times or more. CDR3 coding DNA: TGTGCCAGCAGCTTAGGATTAGCGGGGGTTGAGACCCAGTACTTC. Protein product: CASSLGLAGVETQYF. The gene calls are TRBV7-8 and TRBJ2-5; 9 bases fit TRBD2. The CDR3 loop spans 15 amino acids. The germline gives CDR1 SGHVS, CDR2 FQNEAQ. Germline trimming cut 1 base from V and 5 bases from J; bases unmatched to any gene: 5.

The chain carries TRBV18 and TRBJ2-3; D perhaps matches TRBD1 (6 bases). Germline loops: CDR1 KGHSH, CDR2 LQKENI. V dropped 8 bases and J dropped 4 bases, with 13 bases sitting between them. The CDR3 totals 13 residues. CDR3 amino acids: CASGTQGPDTQYF. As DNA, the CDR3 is TGTGCCAGCGGCACACAGGGTCCAGATACGCAGTATTTT.

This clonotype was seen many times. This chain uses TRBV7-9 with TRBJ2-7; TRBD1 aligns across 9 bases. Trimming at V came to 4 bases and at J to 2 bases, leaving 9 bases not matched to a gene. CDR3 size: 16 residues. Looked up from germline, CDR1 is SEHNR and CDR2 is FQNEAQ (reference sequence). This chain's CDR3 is CASSYTRTGATYEQYV. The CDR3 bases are TGTGCCAGCAGCTATACTCGGACAGGGGCGACCTACGAGCAGTACGTC.

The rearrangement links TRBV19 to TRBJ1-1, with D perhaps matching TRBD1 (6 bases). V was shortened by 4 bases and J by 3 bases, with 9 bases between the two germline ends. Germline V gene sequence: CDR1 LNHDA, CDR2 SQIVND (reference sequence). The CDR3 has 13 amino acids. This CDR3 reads CASSTGGDTEAFF. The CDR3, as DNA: TGTGCCAGTAGTACGGGGGGCGACACTGAAGCTTTCTTT.

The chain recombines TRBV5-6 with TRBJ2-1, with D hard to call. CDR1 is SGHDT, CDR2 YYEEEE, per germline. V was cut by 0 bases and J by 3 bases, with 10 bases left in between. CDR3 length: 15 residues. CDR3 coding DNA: TGTGCCAGCAGCTTGGGACCGGAGAGCTACAATGAGCAGTTCTTC. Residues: CASSLGPESYNEQFF. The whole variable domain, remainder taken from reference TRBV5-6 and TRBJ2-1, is DAGVTQSPTHLIKTRGQQVTLRCSPKSGHDTVSWYQQALGQGPQFIFQYYEEEERQRGNFPDRFSGHQFPNYSSELNVNALLLGDSALYLCASSLGPESYNEQFFGPGTRLTVL.

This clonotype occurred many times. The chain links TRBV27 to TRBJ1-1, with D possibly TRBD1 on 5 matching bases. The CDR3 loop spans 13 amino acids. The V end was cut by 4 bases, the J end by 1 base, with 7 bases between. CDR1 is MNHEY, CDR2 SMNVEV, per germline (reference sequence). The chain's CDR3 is CASSWDRNTEAFF. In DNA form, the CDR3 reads TGTGCCAGCAGTTGGGACCGGAACACTGAAGCTTTCTTT.

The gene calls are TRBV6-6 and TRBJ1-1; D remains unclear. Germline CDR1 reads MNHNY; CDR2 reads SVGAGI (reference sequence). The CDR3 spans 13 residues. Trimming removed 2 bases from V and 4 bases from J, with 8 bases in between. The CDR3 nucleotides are TGTGCCAGCAGTTACGGGGTTCCCACTGAAGCTTTCTTT. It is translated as CASSYGVPTEAFF.